Presented here are 27 T cell receptor beta chains from one specimen sequenced in a study of blood T cells in healthy people across ages. Sample-barcoded 5' priming and a J-beta primer mix drove a second PCR of roughly 7 to 11 cycles. TCRdb used MiXCR to reprocess the 5' RACE reads, holding one entry per CDR3 protein. This table holds 600,000 to 800,000 distinct CDR3 sequences, 52% found once. Sequencing was done on a sample of blood. The receptors were sampled from a woman aged 80 or over in good health.

CDR3 in amino acids: CASKAGGPGETQYF. CDR3 DNA sequence: TGTGCCAGCAAAGCGGGAGGGCCCGGCGAGACCCAGTACTTC. The chain combines TRBV7-2 with TRBJ2-5, with 10 bases that match TRBD2. This CDR3 region has 14 residues. Germline-derived CDR1 and CDR2 are SGHTA and FQGNSA. The V segment lost 7 bases and the J segment 5 bases; nucleotides outside the gene matches: 7.

This clonotype came up many times. This could be a read error, since a much larger clone is one nucleotide away. The V and J genes are TRBV6-6 and TRBJ2-7, with 10 bases lining up with TRBD2. The germline V gene has CDR1 MNHNY and CDR2 SVGAGI (reference sequence). The ends lost 0 bases at V and 7 bases at J; junction bases unmatched: 6. The CDR3 runs to 15 residues. The CDR3 DNA reads as TGTGCCAGCAGTTACTCAGCGGGGGGGCACAATGAGCAGTACTTC. It translates to CASSYSAGGHNEQYF.

This clonotype was detected only a few times. The chain links TRBV21-1 to TRBJ1-1. TRBV21-1 is shown as a pseudogene. The CDR3 loop spans 17 amino acids. CDR3 sequence: CASSRQGEGPMNTEAFF. CDR3 coding DNA: TGTGCCAGCAGCCGACAAGGGGAGGGCCCGATGAACACTGAAGCTTTCTTT.

The rearrangement joins TRBV25-1 to TRBJ2-7; a possible D gene is TRBD1 (5 bases). The CDR3 extends over 14 amino acids. V was trimmed by 4 bases and J by 2 bases, leaving 12 bases between them. The germline CDR1 and CDR2 sequences are MGHDK and SYGVNS. The CDR3 DNA reads as TGTGCCAGCAGTGGTGAATGGGGCGCCTACGAGCAGTACTTC. Translating it yields CASSGEWGAYEQYF.

This clonotype was detected many times. The chain uses TRBV28 and TRBJ2-1, with D uncertain. This CDR3 contains 14 residues. V was clipped by 3 bases and J by 2 bases, with 8 bases between them. From germline, CDR1 is MDHEN and CDR2 SYDVKM. The CDR3 is CASSFLDPYNEQFF. CDR3 nucleotide sequence: TGTGCCAGCAGTTTCCTGGACCCCTACAATGAGCAGTTCTTC.

The chain has TRBV20-1 and TRBJ1-1, with no clear D. Germline V gene sequence: CDR1 DFQATT, CDR2 SNEGSKA (reference sequence). Trimming pared 1 base from V and 8 bases from J, leaving 14 bases between. The length of the CDR3 is 13 residues. The CDR3 reads CSARVPQREEAFF. The CDR3 region has the DNA TGCAGTGCTAGAGTCCCACAAAGGGAGGAAGCTTTCTTT.

The rearrangement uses TRBV5-1 and TRBJ2-7; TRBD1 is a possible D gene (6 bases). This CDR3 comprises 14 residues. Trimming stripped 1 base from V and 4 bases from J, with 12 bases between. The germline gives CDR1 SGHRS, CDR2 YFSETQ. DNA for the CDR3: TGCGCCAGCAGCTTGCCGGACAGATCTTACGAGCAGTACTTC. Translation: CASSLPDRSYEQYF.

This clonotype came up many times. The V and J genes are TRBV7-3 and TRBJ1-5; D ambiguous. Germline lookup yields CDR1 SGHTA and CDR2 FQGTGA. The CDR3 spans 13 residues. The ends were cut back, 3 bases at V and 9 bases at J, with 12 bases in the middle. As DNA, the CDR3 is TGTGCCAGCAGCTTGGTCCCTTCGGGGCCCCAGCATTTT. It yields the protein CASSLVPSGPQHF.

The chain couples TRBV4-1 to TRBJ2-4; the D gene is possibly TRBD2 (5 bases). The DNA end favors TRBJ2-7, so the J call may be wrong. Germline V lookup: CDR1 MGHRA, CDR2 YSYEKL. There are 14 residues in the CDR3. In DNA form, the CDR3 reads TGCGCCAGCAGCCAAGGCGGGTTCTCCTACGAGCAGTACTTC. Translated: CASSQGGFSYEQYF.

The J gene is TRBJ2-5, the V gene TRBV5-4; a possible D gene is TRBD1 (6 bases). Germline values: CDR1 SGHNT, CDR2 YYREEE (reference sequence). The V and J ends lost 0 bases and 3 bases respectively, with 9 bases between them. The CDR3 totals 14 residues. Here the CDR3 reads CASSLGTDKETQYF. The CDR3 region has the DNA TGTGCCAGCAGCTTGGGGACAGATAAAGAGACCCAGTACTTC.

CDR3 DNA: TGCAGTGCTGGTGGACTAGCGGGGCTTAGCGCAGATACGCAGTATTTT. As protein: CSAGGLAGLSADTQYF. The chain combines TRBV20-1 with TRBJ2-3; 12 bases agree with TRBD2. The germline V gene encodes CDR1 DFQATT and CDR2 SNEGSKA (reference sequence). V was pared by 5 bases and J by 4 bases, with 10 bases of the junction left unmatched. The CDR3 contains 16 residues.

This clonotype was seen only once. The chain recombines TRBV12-3 or TRBV12-4 with TRBJ2-5; 11 bases align to TRBD1. Trimming at V came to 6 bases and at J to 13 bases, leaving 16 bases not matched to a gene. This CDR3 has 15 amino acids. The CDR3 DNA follows: TGTGCCAGCAGATCCGGGACAGGGGGACTTAATGAGCGGTACTTC. Protein: CASRSGTGGLNERYF.

The table lists this clonotype with a count of one. This may be a read error, as it is one base from a much larger clone. The gene calls are TRBV27 and TRBJ2-5; D ambiguous. With 5 bases removed from V and 1 base from J, the gap between germline ends came to 8 bases. Germline-derived CDR1 and CDR2 are MNHEY and SMNVEV (reference sequence). The CDR3 length is 13 residues. CDR3 in DNA: TGTGCCAGCAGTGCCATAATCCAAGAGACCCAGTACTTC. Its translation: CASSAIIQETQYF.

At least ten counts were recorded for this clonotype. The gene calls are TRBV12-3 or TRBV12-4 and TRBJ2-3; D remains ambiguous. CDR3 length equals 11 residues. Trimming pared 8 bases from V and 5 bases from J, leaving 8 bases between. As DNA, the CDR3 is TGTGCCAGCTCTATCAGAGATACGCAGTATTTT. Its translation is CASSIRDTQYF.

This clonotype came up many times. The chain couples TRBV3-1 to TRBJ2-1; 10 nucleotides agree with TRBD1. Germline values: CDR1 LGHDT, CDR2 YNNKEL (reference sequence). The CDR3 contains 16 residues. Losses at the gene ends were 6 bases for V and 6 bases for J; bases not matched to a gene: 11. This chain's CDR3 is CASSRGTGALPNEQFF. The CDR3 region has the DNA TGTGCCAGCAGTCGGGGGACAGGGGCTTTACCCAATGAGCAGTTCTTC.

Regarding this clonotype: An end of the junction differs from the germline gene, which may be a read error. The rearrangement uses TRBV5-1 and TRBJ1-2; D not certain. Germline V gene lookup returns CDR1 SGHRS and CDR2 YFSETQ. There are 15 residues in the CDR3. DNA for the CDR3: TGCGCCAGCAGCTTGACGCGGACCTCCGATGGAGGCTGCACCTTC. It specifies CASSLTRTSDGGCTF.

This clonotype has ten or more counts. The chain joins TRBV7-2 to TRBJ2-2; tentatively, D is TRBD2 (6 bases). V lost 2 bases and J 7 bases, leaving 17 bases between the germline ends. Germline CDR1 reads SGHTA; CDR2 reads FQGNSA. The CDR3 totals 16 residues. In DNA form, the CDR3 reads TGTGCCAGCAGCTTAATCCGGTGGAGGGGTGACGGGGAGCTGTTTTTT. This codes for CASSLIRWRGDGELFF. Together with reference TRBV7-2 and TRBJ2-2, the CDR3 gives the full variable domain: GAGVSQSPSNKVTEKGKDVELRCDPISGHTALYWYRQSLGQGLEFLIYFQGNSAPDKSGLPSDRFSAERTGGSVSTLTIQRTQQEDSAVYLCASSLIRWRGDGELFFGEGSRLTVL.

On this clonotype: With a much larger clone just one base away, this may be a read error. The chain employs TRBV5-5 and TRBJ1-5; no firm D call. Germline V CDR1 and CDR2: SGHKS, YYEKEE (reference sequence). Trimming shortened V by 0 bases and J by 6 bases, and 10 bases separated the two germline ends. CDR3 length equals 14 residues. CDR3 protein: CASSLVWDGQPQHF. CDR3 DNA: TGTGCCAGCAGCTTGGTGTGGGATGGTCAGCCCCAGCATTTT.

In the case of this clonotype: This could be a read error, since a much larger clone is one nucleotide away. The gene calls are TRBV9 and TRBJ2-3; no reliable D call. Trimming took off 3 bases at V and 6 bases at J, with 11 bases between the two ends. The CDR3 sequence is 13 residues long. Germline CDR1 is SGDLS and CDR2 is YYNGEE. The CDR3 loop reads CASSAGVRDTQYF. CDR3 coding DNA: TGTGCCAGCAGCGCAGGAGTTCGGGATACGCAGTATTTT.

The chain couples TRBV7-2 to TRBJ2-5; D is uncertain. The V end was cut by 3 bases, the J end by 0 bases, with 8 bases between. The germline V gene has CDR1 SGHTA and CDR2 FQGNSA. This CDR3 region has 14 residues. CDR3: CASSFAVYQETQYF. Written as DNA, the CDR3 is TGTGCCAGCAGCTTTGCAGTGTACCAAGAGACCCAGTACTTC.

The chain recombines TRBV18 with TRBJ1-4, with D unclear. Germline V gene lookup returns CDR1 KGHSH and CDR2 LQKENI. The CDR3 runs to 14 residues. V gave up 7 bases and J gave up 7 bases, with 16 bases separating them. The CDR3 loop reads CASCPDGGGEKLFF. CDR3 in DNA: TGTGCCAGCTGCCCCGACGGAGGAGGTGAAAAACTGTTTTTT.

V usage is TRBV7-2 and J usage is TRBJ2-3; D is possibly TRBD2 (6 bases). The CDR3 is 16 amino acids. Germline V CDR1 and CDR2: SGHTA, FQGNSA. V gave up 5 bases and J gave up 1 base, with 16 bases separating them. The CDR3, as DNA: TGTGCCAGCAGCCCCCTCGGCGGGACGGGCACAGATACGCAGTATTTT. Translated: CASSPLGGTGTDTQYF.

In this sample, this clonotype turned up a few times. The junction differs from germline at one of its ends, possibly a read error. V and J are TRBV15 and TRBJ2-5; D gene uncertain. Germline V gene lookup returns CDR1 LNHNV and CDR2 YYDKDF (reference sequence). The CDR3 runs to 14 residues. The DNA of the CDR3 is TGTGCCACCAGCAGAGATCCCGTAGGAGAGGCCCAGTACTTC. Amino acid sequence: CATSRDPVGEAQYF.

This clonotype was counted many times. The chain combines TRBV15 with TRBJ2-2; D possibly corresponds to TRBD2 (5 bases). The CDR3 consists of 15 residues. The germline V gene has CDR1 LNHNV and CDR2 YYDKDF (reference sequence). With 5 bases removed from V and 6 bases from J, the gap between germline ends came to 16 bases. The CDR3 loop is CATSPEKAAPGELFF. CDR3 nucleotide sequence: TGTGCCACCAGCCCTGAGAAAGCGGCCCCCGGGGAGCTGTTTTTT. Supplemented by reference TRBV15 and TRBJ2-2, the full variable domain reads DAMVIQNPRYQVTQFGKPVTLSCSQTLNHNVMYWYQQKSSQAPKLLFHYYDKDFNNEADTPDNFQSRRPNTSFCFLDIRSPGLGDTAMYLCATSPEKAAPGELFFGEGSRLTVL.

This clonotype was observed once. A read error may explain this, as a much larger clone is one base away. V and J are TRBV12-3 or TRBV12-4 and TRBJ2-5; D is perhaps TRBD2 (6 bases). The CDR3 consists of 11 residues. V gave up 3 bases and J gave up 11 bases, with 10 bases separating them. The CDR3 sequence is CASSFLAEQYF. As DNA, the CDR3 is TGTGCCAGCAGTTTTTTAGCGGAGCAGTACTTC.

V and J are TRBV7-2 and TRBJ2-5; 8 bases map to TRBD2. From germline, CDR1 is SGHTA and CDR2 FQGNSA. This CDR3 comprises 15 residues. V lost 3 bases, J lost 2 bases, and 5 bases stayed unmatched. In nucleotides, the CDR3 is TGTGCCAGCAGCTTTCAGCGGGGGCCACAAGAGACCCAGTACTTC. Residues: CASSFQRGPQETQYF.

This clonotype was detected many times. This chain uses TRBV2 with TRBJ2-7, with a possible D match to TRBD1 (6 bases). There are 15 residues in the CDR3. V was trimmed by 2 bases and J by 3 bases, leaving 14 bases between them. Germline-derived CDR1 and CDR2 are SNHLY and FYNNEI. CDR3 in DNA: TGTGCCAGCAGTGAAAGATCGGGACAATACTACGAGCAGTACTTC. It is translated as CASSERSGQYYEQYF. Full variable domain (remainder filled in from reference TRBV2 and TRBJ2-7): EPEVTQTPSHQVTQMGQEVILRCVPISNHLYFYWYRQILGQKVEFLVSFYNNEISEKSEIFDDQFSVERPDGSNFTLKIRSTKLEDSAMYFCASSERSGQYYEQYFGPGTRLTVT.